These 24 T cell receptor beta chains came from one sample sequenced in a study of cytomegalovirus exposure and HLA in healthy donors. The PCR employed 60 Vbeta primers together with 13 Jbeta primers. The protocol was immunoSEQ multiplex PCR, while the TCRdb copy is restricted to in-frame clones and leaves out a portion. The repertoire consists of more than 65,000 clones, with roughly 71% occurring once and the leading ten covering 11%. Source material: PBMCs. These receptors originate from a woman aged 60-70 years in good health and CMV-seropositive.

This rearrangement joins TRBV4-1 to TRBJ2-1; 10 nucleotides align to TRBD2. Germline CDR1 and CDR2: MGHRA and YSYEKL. With 4 bases clipped from V and 7 bases from J, the junction kept 4 bases outside the gene matches. The CDR3 loop spans 14 amino acids. The CDR3 loop reads CASSPGTSENEQFF. CDR3 DNA sequence: TGCGCCAGCAGCCCCGGGACTAGCGAGAATGAGCAGTTCTTC.

This clone is a singleton in its sample. V gene TRBV25-1 combines with J gene TRBJ2-3; a weak D match, TRBD2 (6 bases). Looked up from germline, CDR1 is MGHDK and CDR2 is SYGVNS. The CDR3 contains 12 residues. Trimming removed 5 bases from V and 9 bases from J, with 12 bases in between. In nucleotides, the CDR3 is TGTGCCAGCAGTCAATCAGGAGGGACGCAGTATTTT. This translates into CASSQSGGTQYF.

In its sample, this clone was seen a few times. A much larger clone lies a single base off, so this may be a read error. The chain joins TRBV5-1 to TRBJ1-4; 8 nucleotides line up with TRBD1. Germline values: CDR1 SGHRS, CDR2 YFSETQ. The CDR3 sequence is 17 residues long. DNA of the CDR3: TGCGGCAGCAGCTTCGGCGCAGGGGGCTGGTCTAATGAAAAACTGTTTTTT. Translating it yields CGSSFGAGGWSNEKLFF.

This clone occurred a few times. The rearrangement links TRBV5-4 to TRBJ2-7, with TRBD2 as a possible D gene (6 bases). CDR1 and CDR2 (germline): SGHNT, YYREEE (reference sequence). The CDR3 is 13 residues long. The V and J ends lost 4 bases and 7 bases respectively, with 15 bases between them. CDR3 nucleotides: TGTGCCAGCAGCCCCGGGAGCTCGGGAGAGCAGTACTTC. Residues: CASSPGSSGEQYF.

This clone was observed a handful of times. V is TRBV27 and J is TRBJ2-1, with TRBD2 matching over 11 bases. Germline assignment: CDR1 MNHEY and CDR2 SMNVEV (reference sequence). J gave up 10 bases and V 5 bases, and 10 bases lay outside the gene matches. The CDR3 runs to 15 residues. The CDR3 sequence: CASSPISGGAREQFF. The CDR3 coding sequence is TGTGCCAGCAGTCCCATTAGCGGGGGGGCCAGGGAGCAGTTCTTC.

V usage is TRBV29-1 and J usage is TRBJ1-1, with D perhaps matching TRBD1 (5 bases). The germline V and J ends were trimmed by 6 bases and 0 bases, with 14 bases remaining between them. The CDR3 runs to 14 residues. Germline V lookup: CDR1 SQVTM, CDR2 ANQGSEA. For the CDR3, the DNA is TGCAGCGTCGACACAGGCAGAGTGAACACTGAAGCTTTCTTT. Translation gives CSVDTGRVNTEAFF. Full variable domain (outside the CDR3, taken from reference TRBV29-1 and TRBJ1-1): SAVISQKPSRDICQRGTSLTIQCQVDSQVTMMFWYRQQPGQSLTLIATANQGSEATYESGFVIDKFPISRPNLTFSTLTVSNMSPEDSSIYLCSVDTGRVNTEAFFGQGTRLTVV.

V and J are TRBV6-5 and TRBJ2-5; 9 nucleotides match TRBD1. The DNA end favors TRBJ2-7, so the J call may be wrong. CDR3 length: 14 amino acids. The germline V gene has CDR1 MNHEY and CDR2 SVGAGI. The CDR3 DNA reads as TGTGCCAGCAGTTACGGACAGGGGACCTACGAGCAGTACTTC. The encoded protein is CASSYGQGTYEQYF.

The rearrangement joins TRBV6-1 to TRBJ1-2; D might be TRBD1 (6 bases). Germline CDR1 MNHNS, CDR2 SASEGT. The CDR3 has 12 residues. Trimming cost V 11 bases and J 3 bases, with 13 bases left between them. As DNA, the CDR3 is TGTGCCGGATCACAGGGATACTATGGCTACACCTTC. Translating it yields CAGSQGYYGYTF.

The chain employs TRBV2 and TRBJ2-1, with TRBD2 matching over 10 bases. The length of the CDR3 is 16 residues. V lost 3 bases to trimming and J lost 4 bases; unmatched junction nucleotides: 6. Germline V lookup: CDR1 SNHLY, CDR2 FYNNEI. The CDR3 here is CASSEQGLAVYNEQFF. The CDR3 DNA reads as TGTGCCAGCAGTGAGCAAGGACTAGCGGTGTACAATGAGCAGTTCTTC.

This clone was seen more than once but under ten times. V usage is TRBV2 and J usage is TRBJ2-5, with a tentative D call TRBD2 (5 bases). CDR1 is SNHLY and CDR2 is FYNNEI in the germline V gene. V lost 9 bases, J lost 0 bases, and 8 bases lay in between. The CDR3 runs 12 residues. CDR3: CASRRDQETQYF. CDR3 sequence (DNA): TGTGCCAGTAGGCGGGACCAAGAGACCCAGTACTTC.

CDR3 in amino acids: CASSPRTGYSGNTIYF. The DNA of the CDR3 is TGTGCCAGCAGCCCCCGGACAGGATACTCTGGAAACACCATATATTTT. The chain combines TRBV7-8 with TRBJ1-3, with TRBD1 matching 7 bases. V was clipped by 5 bases and J by 0 bases; unmatched bases: 7. Per the germline V gene, CDR1 is SGHVS and CDR2 is FQNEAQ. The CDR3 is 16 amino acids.

The V gene is TRBV5-1, the J gene TRBJ1-6, with D perhaps matching TRBD1 (5 bases). This CDR3 contains 15 residues. Trimming cost V 4 bases and J 10 bases, with 18 bases left between them. CDR1 is SGHRS, CDR2 YFSETQ, per germline. CDR3 sequence: CASSPDGQGGSPLHF. The CDR3 DNA sequence: TGCGCCAGCAGCCCGGACGGCCAGGGAGGCTCACCCCTCCACTTT.

The chain combines TRBV18 with TRBJ1-5, with D possibly TRBD1 on 5 matching bases. Germline CDR1 KGHSH, CDR2 LQKENI. V lost 6 bases and J lost 7, with 19 bases in between. The CDR3 contains 15 residues. Written as DNA, the CDR3 is TGTGCCAGCTCCCCAACCGCCAGGGTCGGCCAGCCCCAGCATTTT. It is translated as CASSPTARVGQPQHF.

This clone was counted a few times. The chain is built from TRBV7-2 and TRBJ2-7; D gene uncertain. Germline CDR1 reads SGHTA; CDR2 reads FQGNSA. This CDR3 contains 13 residues. V was clipped by 5 bases and J by 5 bases, with 13 bases between them. CDR3 sequence (DNA): TGTGCCAGCAGCGCGACAACCAAGGACGAGCAGTACTTC. It yields the protein CASSATTKDEQYF.

The rearrangement joins TRBV30 to TRBJ2-1; 8 bases line up with TRBD1. Germline-derived CDR1 and CDR2 are GTSNPN and SVGIG (reference sequence). The CDR3 is 16 residues long. Trimming cost V 2 bases and J 4 bases; bases outside gene matches: 10. The CDR3 coding sequence is TGTGCCTGGAGTCTTCGGACAGGGTACTTTTACAATGAGCAGTTCTTC. Translated: CAWSLRTGYFYNEQFF.

The chain links TRBV7-8 to TRBJ2-5; weak D call: TRBD2 (7 bases). This CDR3 spans 15 amino acids. Germline CDR1 reads SGHVS; CDR2 reads FQNEAQ. V was shortened by 1 base and J by 5 bases, with 14 bases between the two germline ends. Here the CDR3 reads CASSLGRERGETQYF. The CDR3 bases are TGTGCCAGCAGCTTAGGGCGGGAGAGGGGGGAGACCCAGTACTTC.

The chain couples TRBV6-5 to TRBJ1-1; possible D gene TRBD1, 5 bases. V lost 2 bases, J lost 4 bases, and 14 bases lay in between. From germline, CDR1 is MNHEY and CDR2 SVGAGI. There are 15 residues in the CDR3. In DNA form, the CDR3 reads TGTGCCAGCAGTTACGAGAGACTGGGGGGCACTGAAGCTTTCTTT. The encoded protein is CASSYERLGGTEAFF.

This clone was recorded a few times. The rearrangement joins TRBV5-1 to TRBJ2-4; maybe TRBD2 (5 bases). Between the trimmed V and J ends, which lost 0 bases and 4 bases, there was a span of 14 bases. The CDR3 length is 16 residues. Per the germline V gene, CDR1 is SGHRS and CDR2 is YFSETQ. In DNA form, the CDR3 reads TGCGCCAGCAGCTTGGACTCTGGACTGCCGAAAAACATTCAGTACTTC. Translated, it gives CASSLDSGLPKNIQYF.

The CDR3, as DNA: TGTGCCAGCAGTGAGGCGGGCGATACGCAGTATTTT. Translating gives CASSEAGDTQYF. The chain couples TRBV6-1 to TRBJ2-3; possibly TRBD2 for D (5 bases). From germline, CDR1 is MNHNS and CDR2 SASEGT. The CDR3 loop spans 12 amino acids. Trimming cost V 3 bases and J 6 bases, with 7 bases left between them.

The V call is TRBV19, the J call TRBJ1-2; D is unclear. The CDR3 runs to 11 residues. Trimming left V 7 bases short and J 8 bases short, with 11 bases between. From germline, CDR1 is LNHDA and CDR2 SQIVND (reference sequence). CDR3 loop: CASTSSEGYTF. For the CDR3, the DNA is TGTGCCAGTACCTCTTCGGAGGGCTACACCTTC.

Comment on this clone: No conserved phenylalanine or tryptophan ends this CDR3, so it is likely a read error. CDR3 sequence (DNA): TGCGCCAGCAGCGGCCGAGGGACAGGGGGCGTGAACACTGAAGCTTTCGTT. Translated, it gives CASSGRGTGGVNTEAFV. The J gene is TRBJ1-1, the V gene TRBV5-1; 12 bases are a match to TRBD1. Germline V gene data show CDR1 as SGHRS and CDR2 as YFSETQ. The CDR3 consists of 17 residues. V gave up 4 bases and J gave up 0 bases; unmatched junction bases: 7.

The rearrangement links TRBV19 to TRBJ1-1; 7 nucleotides agree with TRBD1. CDR3 length equals 14 residues. Germline loops: CDR1 LNHDA, CDR2 SQIVND (reference sequence). Losses at the gene ends were 4 bases for V and 1 base for J; bases not matched to a gene: 3. The CDR3 DNA sequence: TGTGCCAGTAGTACGGACAGGTGGAACACTGAAGCTTTCTTT. Translation: CASSTDRWNTEAFF.

The chain couples TRBV18 to TRBJ1-6; perhaps TRBD1 as D (6 bases). V shed 5 bases and J shed 3 bases, with 8 bases lying between them. Germline CDR1 is KGHSH and CDR2 is LQKENI. The CDR3 is 14 amino acids. This CDR3 reads CASSGGIYNSPLHF. For the CDR3, the DNA is TGTGCCAGCTCAGGGGGCATCTATAATTCACCCCTCCACTTT.

The rearrangement links TRBV20-1 to TRBJ1-1; D is undetermined. The CDR3 extends over 11 amino acids. Germline V gives CDR1 DFQATT, CDR2 SNEGSKA (reference sequence). V was pared by 6 bases and J by 5 bases, with 10 bases between. CDR3 in DNA: TGCAGTGCGAGAACAACAACTGAAGCTTTCTTT. Protein sequence: CSARTTTEAFF.